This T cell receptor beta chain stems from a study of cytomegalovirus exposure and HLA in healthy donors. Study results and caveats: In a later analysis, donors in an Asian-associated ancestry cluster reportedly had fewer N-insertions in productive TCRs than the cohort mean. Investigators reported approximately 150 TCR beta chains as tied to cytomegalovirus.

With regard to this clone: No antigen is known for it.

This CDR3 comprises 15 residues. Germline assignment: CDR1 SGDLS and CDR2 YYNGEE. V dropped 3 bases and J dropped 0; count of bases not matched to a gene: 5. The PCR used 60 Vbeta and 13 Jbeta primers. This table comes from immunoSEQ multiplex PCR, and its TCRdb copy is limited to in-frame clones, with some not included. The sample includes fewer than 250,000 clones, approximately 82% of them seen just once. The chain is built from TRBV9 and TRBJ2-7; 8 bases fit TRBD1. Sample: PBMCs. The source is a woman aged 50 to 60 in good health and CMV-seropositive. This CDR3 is CASSGTGTLSYEQYF. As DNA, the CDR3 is TGTGCCAGCAGCGGGACAGGGACACTCTCCTACGAGCAGTACTTC.